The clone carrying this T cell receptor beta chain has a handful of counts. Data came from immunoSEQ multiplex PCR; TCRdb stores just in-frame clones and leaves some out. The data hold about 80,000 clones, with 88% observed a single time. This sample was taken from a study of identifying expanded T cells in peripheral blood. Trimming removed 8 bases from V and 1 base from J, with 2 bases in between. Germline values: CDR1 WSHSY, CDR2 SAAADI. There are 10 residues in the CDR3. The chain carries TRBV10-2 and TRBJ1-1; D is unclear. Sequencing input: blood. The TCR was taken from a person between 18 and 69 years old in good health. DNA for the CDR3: TGCGCCAGCGGGAACACTGAAGCTTTCTTT. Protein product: CASGNTEAFF.